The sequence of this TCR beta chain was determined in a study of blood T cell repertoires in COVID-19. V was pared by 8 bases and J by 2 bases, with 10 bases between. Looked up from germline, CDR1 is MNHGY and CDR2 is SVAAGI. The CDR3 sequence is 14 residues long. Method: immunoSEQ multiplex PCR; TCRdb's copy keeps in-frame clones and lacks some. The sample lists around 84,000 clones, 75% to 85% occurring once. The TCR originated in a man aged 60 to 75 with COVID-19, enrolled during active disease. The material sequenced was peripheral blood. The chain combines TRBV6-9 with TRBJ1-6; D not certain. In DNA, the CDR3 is TGTGCCAGCCCCGGGAGGACCTATAATTCACCCCTCCACTTT. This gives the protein CASPGRTYNSPLHF.